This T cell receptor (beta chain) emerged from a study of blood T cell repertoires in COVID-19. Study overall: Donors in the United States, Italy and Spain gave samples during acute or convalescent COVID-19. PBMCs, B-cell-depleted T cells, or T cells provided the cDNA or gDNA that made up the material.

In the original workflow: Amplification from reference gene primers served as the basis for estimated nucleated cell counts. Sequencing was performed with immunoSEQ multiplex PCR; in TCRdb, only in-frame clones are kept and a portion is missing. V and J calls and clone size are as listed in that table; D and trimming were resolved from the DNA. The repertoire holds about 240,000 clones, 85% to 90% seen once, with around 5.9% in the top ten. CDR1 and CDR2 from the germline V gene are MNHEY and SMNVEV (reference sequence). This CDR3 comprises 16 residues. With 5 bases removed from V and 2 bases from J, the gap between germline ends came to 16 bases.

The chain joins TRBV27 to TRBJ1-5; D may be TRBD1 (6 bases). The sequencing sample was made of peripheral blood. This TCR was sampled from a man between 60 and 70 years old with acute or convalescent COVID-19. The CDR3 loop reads CASSPSVGGGNQPQHF. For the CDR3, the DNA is TGTGCCAGCAGTCCCAGTGTAGGGGGTGGCAATCAGCCCCAGCATTTT.